The 3 T cell receptor beta chains below were found in one sample sequenced in a study of blood T cell repertoires in COVID-19. Profiling relied on immunoSEQ multiplex PCR, and the TCRdb table lists in-frame clones only, not all of them. The table includes under 200,000 clones, 85% detected once. The sample taken for sequencing was peripheral blood. The receptors derive from an elderly woman with COVID-19, enrolled during active disease.

This chain uses TRBV25-1 with TRBJ2-2; maybe TRBD1 (5 bases). This CDR3 is built from 13 residues. Germline CDR1 MGHDK, CDR2 SYGVNS. The V end lost 5 bases, the J end lost 6 bases, and 10 bases lay between the germline ends. The CDR3 protein is CASSPTGSGELFF. CDR3 sequence (DNA): TGTGCCAGCAGTCCAACAGGATCCGGGGAGCTGTTTTTT.

V and J are TRBV3-1 (or the pseudogene TRBV3-2) and TRBJ1-3; D is undetermined. The CDR3 sequence is 16 residues long. Trimming cost V 1 base and J 0 bases, with 10 bases left between them. In germline, CDR1 is LGHDT, CDR2 YNNKEL (reference sequence). The DNA of the CDR3 is TGTGCCAGCAGCCAAGGGTCAGGCAACTCTGGAAACACCATATATTTT. Its protein is CASSQGSGNSGNTIYF.

The J gene is TRBJ2-3, the V gene TRBV5-1, with 8 bases lining up with TRBD2. The CDR3 is made up of 14 amino acids. V lost 2 bases and J lost 6; bases outside the gene matches: 5. Per the germline V gene, CDR1 is SGHRS and CDR2 is YFSETQ. CDR3 sequence reads: CASSLTAGVDTQYF. Written as DNA, the CDR3 is TGCGCCAGCAGCTTAACAGCGGGAGTTGATACGCAGTATTTT.